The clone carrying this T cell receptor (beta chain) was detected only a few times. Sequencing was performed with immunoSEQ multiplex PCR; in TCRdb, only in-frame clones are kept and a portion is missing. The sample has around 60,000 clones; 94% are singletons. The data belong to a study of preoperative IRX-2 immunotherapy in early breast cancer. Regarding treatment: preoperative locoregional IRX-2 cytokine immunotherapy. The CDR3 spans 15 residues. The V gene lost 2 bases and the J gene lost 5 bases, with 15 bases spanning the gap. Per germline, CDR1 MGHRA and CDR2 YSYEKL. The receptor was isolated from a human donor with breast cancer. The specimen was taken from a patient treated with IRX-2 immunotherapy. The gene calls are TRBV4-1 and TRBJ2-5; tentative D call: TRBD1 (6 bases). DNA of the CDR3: TGCGCCAGCAGCCAATGGGGGCGGGCCGGGGAGACCCAGTACTTC. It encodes CASSQWGRAGETQYF.